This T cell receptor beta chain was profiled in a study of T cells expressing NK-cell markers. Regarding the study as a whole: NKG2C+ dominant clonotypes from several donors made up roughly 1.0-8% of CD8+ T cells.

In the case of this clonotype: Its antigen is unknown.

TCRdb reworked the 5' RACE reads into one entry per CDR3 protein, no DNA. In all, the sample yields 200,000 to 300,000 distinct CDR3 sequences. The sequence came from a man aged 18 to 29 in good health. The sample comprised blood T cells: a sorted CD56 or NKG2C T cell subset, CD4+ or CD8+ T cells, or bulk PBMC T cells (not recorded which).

The CDR3: CASSQGTVQNNEQFF. This chain links TRBV3-1 with TRBJ2-1. CDR3 length: 15 amino acids. Per germline, CDR1 LGHDT and CDR2 YNNKEL (reference sequence).